Listed below are T cell receptor beta chains from one sample, sequenced in a study of T cell responses to AZD1222 COVID-19 vaccine. TCRdb's copy holds only in-frame clones and misses some; the assay was immunoSEQ multiplex PCR. The sample holds fewer than 85,000 clones; 89% are singletons and the top ten take about 9.6%. Sequences were derived from peripheral blood, sampled 28 days after the second AZD1222 dose. All receptors derive from an adult who received the AZD1222 COVID-19 vaccine. The conserved cysteine and the conserved F or W are not part of the CDR3 here.

>TRBV7-9
ASSLRGASSTDTQY
>TRBV2
ASTPRQGGYGYT
>TRBV5-1
ASSPDRDSVGTNEKLF
>TRBV2
ASRGTVSSYNSPLH
>TRBV4-2
ASSQDQGRYGYT
>TRBV1
TSSQVGETQY
>TRBV27
ASSLFRGGTEAF
>TRBV27
ASSKPGLNYEQY
>TRBV7-8
ASSLVVWGTEAF
>TRBV2
ASSSDLPQETQY
>TRBV2
ASSDPPGLAGGPWTGELF
>TRBV19
ASSMQGALYGYT
>TRBV30
AWSPHGTLGDTQY
>TRBV6-5
ASSFGPNPGDSPLH
>TRBV10-3
AISAGLAGSGEQF
>TRBV7-6
ASSLIPTGGFGSGANVLT
>TRBV11-2
ASSFQGITEAF
>TRBV19
ASSIDSQVDTQY
>TRBV6-2/TRBV6-3
ASSYPNRAGTPLH
>TRBV19
ASSISTGPISPRETQY
>TRBV29-1
SAGHLDQPQH
>TRBV4-1
ASSQGPSSSYEQY
>TRBV11-3
ASSLQRWRENTEAF
>TRBV6-5
ASRTGLTGAF
>TRBV27
ASSLNPGDNGYT
>TRBV9
ASSVGPLSSGNTIY
>TRBV11-2
ASAGLSHSPLH
>TRBV5-1
ASSDNREETQY
>TRBV30
AWSMGSPLH
>TRBV30
AWIGDRGGYGYT
>TRBV15
ATSRTGGDQPQH
>TRBV19
ASSKQGTPGNTIY
>TRBV4-3
ASSQTTGNTEAF
>TRBV7-2
ASSPWTSDTQY
>TRBV12-3/TRBV12-4
ASSLGFIEKLF
>TRBV12-3/TRBV12-4
ASSLKASPLH
>TRBV7-2
ASSYGDRSYSNQPQH
>TRBV6-2/TRBV6-3
ASSLAGGVSNEQF
>TRBV4-3
ASSLHFGQQETQY
>TRBV7-2
ASSASGGPRSTEAF
>TRBV9
ASSVGASGRGSSYNEQF
>TRBV29-1
SVRQIDYT
>TRBV13
ASSLWSQGSTDTQY
>TRBV7-2
ASSFSGGALSTDTQY
>TRBV27
ASSSYGAHSYNSPLH
>TRBV15
ATSGSYGQTKNIQY
>TRBV11-2
ASSLALTQGFQETQY
>TRBV5-1
ASSPGLAVSQTGELF